This T cell receptor beta chain was found in a study of blood T cell repertoires in COVID-19. Assay: immunoSEQ multiplex PCR; the TCRdb copy retains only in-frame clones and omits some. The sample holds some 260,000 clones, 82% seen once. Sequencing was done on a sample of peripheral blood. The sequence was collected from a woman in her late teens or twenties with acute or convalescent COVID-19.

CDR3 residues: CASRRQGAEPQHF. As DNA, the CDR3 is TGTGCCAGTAGACGACAGGGGGCTGAGCCCCAGCATTTT. The chain employs TRBV19 and TRBJ1-5, with 10 bases matching TRBD1. The CDR3 spans 13 residues. Germline trimming cut 6 bases from V and 8 bases from J; bases unmatched to any gene: 4. Germline CDR1 and CDR2: LNHDA and SQIVND (reference sequence).